One sample yielded the 26 T cell receptor beta chains listed below, sequenced in a study of cytomegalovirus exposure and HLA in healthy donors. PCR amplification relied on 60 Vbeta primers (plus 13 Jbeta primers). Sequencing was performed with immunoSEQ multiplex PCR; in TCRdb, only in-frame clones are kept and a portion is missing. The sample holds about 160,000 clones, about 65% seen once. Sample: PBMCs. These receptors were taken from a woman aged 25-40 years in good health and CMV-seronegative.

The rearrangement joins TRBV7-8 to TRBJ1-1; D remains ambiguous. The CDR3 is 13 residues long. CDR1 SGHVS and CDR2 FQNEAQ come from the germline V gene. V lost 4 bases, J lost 7 bases, and 13 bases lay in between. As DNA, the CDR3 is TGTGCCAGCAGCTACCAGGAGGCAGGTGAAGCTTTCTTT. This encodes CASSYQEAGEAFF.

The gene calls are TRBV7-8 and TRBJ1-2; maybe TRBD1 (5 bases). This CDR3 is 14 amino acids long. Germline values: CDR1 SGHVS, CDR2 FQNEAQ. V lost 1 base to trimming and J lost 2 bases, with 8 bases between them. CDR3 amino acids: CASSLGGVNYGYTF. The DNA of the CDR3 is TGTGCCAGCAGCTTAGGGGGCGTAAACTATGGCTACACCTTC.

The rearrangement links TRBV4-1 to TRBJ1-2; 9 bases line up with TRBD1. J gave up 4 bases and V 1 base, and 4 bases lay outside the gene matches. The CDR3 covers 15 residues. Germline V CDR1 and CDR2: MGHRA, YSYEKL. The CDR3 DNA reads as TGCGCCAGCAGCCAAGTTACAGGGGGCGCCTATGGCTACACCTTC. Translating it yields CASSQVTGGAYGYTF.

The V call is TRBV2, the J call TRBJ1-5; 10 bases match TRBD1. The CDR3 sequence is 15 residues long. V was clipped by 7 bases and J by 6 bases; unmatched bases: 9. Looked up from germline, CDR1 is SNHLY and CDR2 is FYNNEI. In DNA, the CDR3 is TGTGCCAGCAACGAGTTGGACAGGGGGGGTCAGCCCCAGCATTTT. Its protein product is CASNELDRGGQPQHF. Full variable domain (rest looked up from reference TRBV2 and TRBJ1-5): EPEVTQTPSHQVTQMGQEVILRCVPISNHLYFYWYRQILGQKVEFLVSFYNNEISEKSEIFDDQFSVERPDGSNFTLKIRSTKLEDSAMYFCASNELDRGGQPQHFGDGTRLSIL.

V is TRBV7-9 and J is TRBJ2-7, with TRBD2 as a possible D gene (5 bases). The CDR3 is made up of 14 amino acids. Germline lookup yields CDR1 SEHNR and CDR2 FQNEAQ (reference sequence). With 5 bases removed from V and 2 bases from J, the gap between germline ends came to 13 bases. The CDR3 protein is CASSIPQEAYEQYF. DNA of the CDR3: TGTGCCAGCAGCATACCGCAGGAGGCCTACGAGCAGTACTTC.

The chain has TRBV5-4 and TRBJ2-1; the D gene is possibly TRBD2 (5 bases). Germline CDR1 reads SGHNT; CDR2 reads YYREEE (reference sequence). V lost 4 bases, J lost 6 bases, and 11 bases lay in between. The CDR3 has 13 residues. The CDR3 sequence: CASSQPTSNEQFF. Written as DNA, the CDR3 is TGTGCCAGCAGCCAACCAACTAGCAATGAGCAGTTCTTC. Full variable domain (outside the CDR3, taken from reference TRBV5-4 and TRBJ2-1): ETGVTQSPTHLIKTRGQQVTLRCSSQSGHNTVSWYQQALGQGPQFIFQYYREEENGRGNFPPRFSGLQFPNYSSELNVNALELDDSALYLCASSQPTSNEQFFGPGTRLTVL.

CDR3: CASSVSTRQGDGYTF. For the CDR3, the DNA is TGTGCCAGCAGCGTATCCACGAGACAGGGTGACGGCTACACCTTC. The chain employs TRBV9 and TRBJ1-2; 7 positions match TRBD1. The germline V gene encodes CDR1 SGDLS and CDR2 YYNGEE. The CDR3 extends over 15 amino acids. Trimming removed 1 base from V and 8 bases from J; junction bases left unmatched: 11.

This clone was seen a few times. The CDR3 coding sequence is TGTGCCAGCACCGAGACTCCAGGGGGCAACTATGGCTACACCTTC. Its protein product is CASTETPGGNYGYTF. This chain links TRBV6-1 with TRBJ1-2, with TRBD1 matching 8 bases. The CDR3 loop spans 15 amino acids. Losses at the gene ends were 7 bases for V and 2 bases for J; bases not matched to a gene: 9. Looked up from germline, CDR1 is MNHNS and CDR2 is SASEGT.

The genes are TRBV5-1 and TRBJ1-5; possible D gene TRBD1, 5 bases. Germline V gene data show CDR1 as SGHRS and CDR2 as YFSETQ. Trimming removed 4 bases from V and 6 bases from J, with 17 bases in between. The CDR3 spans 15 residues. CDR3: CASSLTVGKGQPQHF. For the CDR3, the DNA is TGCGCCAGCAGCCTGACAGTGGGGAAAGGTCAGCCCCAGCATTTT.

This chain links TRBV28 with TRBJ2-7; 7 positions agree with TRBD2. V was pared by 3 bases and J by 0 bases, with 11 bases of the junction left unmatched. CDR3 length: 17 amino acids. Germline CDR1 MDHEN, CDR2 SYDVKM. CDR3 DNA: TGTGCCAGCAGTTTCTCTCTAGCGGAACTGTTCTCCTACGAGCAGTACTTC. Encoded protein: CASSFSLAELFSYEQYF.

The chain is built from TRBV29-1 and TRBJ2-5, with D maybe TRBD2 (7 bases). V shed 5 bases and J shed 5 bases, with 9 bases lying between them. CDR3 size: 11 residues. CDR1 SQVTM and CDR2 ANQGSEA come from the germline V gene. Here the CDR3 reads CSVRGGETQYF. The CDR3, as DNA: TGCAGCGTTAGGGGGGGGGAGACCCAGTACTTC.

V usage is TRBV7-3 and J usage is TRBJ2-1; TRBD2 agrees at 8 bases. The germline gives CDR1 SGHTA, CDR2 FQGTGA. Germline trimming cut 5 bases from V and 0 bases from J; bases unmatched to any gene: 3. This CDR3 region has 15 residues. CDR3: CASSPSGSSYNEQFF. As DNA, the CDR3 is TGTGCCAGCAGCCCCAGCGGGAGCTCCTACAATGAGCAGTTCTTC.

The rearrangement links TRBV18 to TRBJ2-1; D possibly corresponds to TRBD2 (6 bases). Per the germline V gene, CDR1 is KGHSH and CDR2 is LQKENI. Trimming took 7 bases from V and 3 from J, leaving 10 bases between them. There are 13 residues in the CDR3. For the CDR3, the DNA is TGTGCCAGCTGCCCTAGCGACTACAATGAGCAGTTCTTC. Translation gives CASCPSDYNEQFF.

The CDR3 region is CASSLVSGDGNQPQHF. For the CDR3, the DNA is TGTGCCAGCAGCTTAGTGTCAGGGGATGGCAATCAGCCCCAGCATTTT. The rearrangement links TRBV7-9 to TRBJ1-5; D perhaps matches TRBD1 (6 bases). Germline V gene sequence: CDR1 SEHNR, CDR2 FQNEAQ (reference sequence). The V end lost 1 base, the J end lost 2 bases, and 12 bases lay between the germline ends. The CDR3 consists of 16 residues.

The chain has TRBV7-9 and TRBJ2-1, with D possibly matching TRBD2 (6 bases). V lost 5 bases, J lost 3 bases, and 8 bases lay in between. This CDR3 spans 13 amino acids. Germline lookup yields CDR1 SEHNR and CDR2 FQNEAQ (reference sequence). CDR3 sequence (DNA): TGTGCCAGCAGCACGACTAGCTACAATGAGCAGTTCTTC. This translates into CASSTTSYNEQFF. The entire variable domain, with the rest obtained from reference TRBV7-9 and TRBJ2-1, is as follows: DTGVSQNPRHKITKRGQNVTFRCDPISEHNRLYWYRQTLGQGPEFLTYFQNEAQLEKSRLLSDRFSAERPKGSFSTLEIQRTEQGDSAMYLCASSTTSYNEQFFGPGTRLTVL.

This clone has only a few counts. This chain joins TRBV19 and TRBJ2-3, with 11 bases fitting TRBD1. The ends lost 7 bases at V and 6 bases at J; junction bases unmatched: 18. The V gene's germline CDR1 is LNHDA and CDR2 SQIVND (reference sequence). The CDR3 is 18 amino acids. The CDR3 here is CASTPGRPWTGGLDTQYF. The CDR3 bases are TGTGCCAGTACCCCCGGGAGACCCTGGACAGGGGGCTTGGATACGCAGTATTTT.

In its sample, this clone was seen a few times. The rearrangement links TRBV7-9 to TRBJ2-1; unclear D gene. The CDR3 runs 13 residues. Germline V gene lookup returns CDR1 SEHNR and CDR2 FQNEAQ (reference sequence). V lost 7 bases to trimming and J lost 8 bases, with 15 bases between them. Here the CDR3 DNA reads TGTGCCAGCACCCTAATTCCTGCGGATGAGCAGTTCTTC. It encodes CASTLIPADEQFF.

The chain links TRBV10-2 to TRBJ1-1; maybe TRBD1 (6 bases). The V gene lost 6 bases and the J gene lost 8 bases, with 19 bases spanning the gap. The germline CDR1 and CDR2 sequences are WSHSY and SAAADI. This CDR3 has 14 residues. The CDR3 DNA sequence: TGCGCCAGCAGGCCACCATTTGACAGGACCGAAGCTTTCTTT. Its protein is CASRPPFDRTEAFF.

The V call is TRBV4-1, the J call TRBJ2-7; D possibly corresponds to TRBD1 (5 bases). The CDR3 has 17 residues. Trimming left V 2 bases short and J 2 bases short, with 19 bases between. The germline V gene encodes CDR1 MGHRA and CDR2 YSYEKL. The DNA of the CDR3 is TGCGCCAGCAGCCAAACGATACCAGGGCAATTCACCTACGAGCAGTACTTC. This gives the protein CASSQTIPGQFTYEQYF.

V gene TRBV20-1 combines with J gene TRBJ1-2, with D maybe TRBD1 (6 bases). The CDR3 consists of 11 residues. Germline V gene data show CDR1 as DFQATT and CDR2 as SNEGSKA (reference sequence). The CDR3 DNA is TGCACCTTCTTGAGGGGGGGGAGCTACACCTTC. It translates to CTFLRGGSYTF.

The chain links TRBV19 to TRBJ2-4; 7 bases are shared with TRBD1. Per germline, CDR1 LNHDA and CDR2 SQIVND (reference sequence). The trim removed 3 bases at V and 5 bases at J, leaving 16 bases unmatched. CDR3 size: 18 residues. CDR3 protein: CASSITGENVPVENIQYF. For the CDR3, the DNA is TGTGCCAGTAGTATCACAGGGGAGAATGTCCCCGTCGAAAACATTCAGTACTTC. Looking up the rest from reference TRBV19 and TRBJ2-4 gives the full variable domain: DGGITQSPKYLFRKEGQNVTLSCEQNLNHDAMYWYRQDPGQGLRLIYYSQIVNDFQKGDIAEGYSVSREKKESFPLTVTSAQKNPTAFYLCASSITGENVPVENIQYFGAGTRLSVL.

The J gene is TRBJ2-3, the V gene TRBV7-3; D unresolved. CDR3 size: 13 residues. Germline V gene lookup returns CDR1 SGHTA and CDR2 FQGTGA. Trimming took off 1 base at V and 4 bases at J, with 6 bases between the two ends. The CDR3 spells CASSLMPADTQYF. CDR3 nucleotides: TGTGCCAGCAGCTTAATGCCGGCAGATACGCAGTATTTT. Variable domain in full (rest from reference TRBV7-3 and TRBJ2-3): GAGVSQTPSNKVTEKGKYVELRCDPISGHTALYWYRQSLGQGPEFLIYFQGTGAADDSGLPNDRFFAVRPEGSVSTLKIQRTERGDSAVYLCASSLMPADTQYFGPGTRLTVL.

This clone was counted between two and nine times. The chain uses TRBV4-3 and TRBJ2-3; D is ambiguous. CDR3 length: 15 residues. From germline, CDR1 is LGHNA and CDR2 YSLEER. V dropped 1 base and J dropped 4 bases, with 12 bases sitting between them. Here the CDR3 DNA reads TGCGCCAGCAGCCAAGTGCGTTCGCCTTCAGATACGCAGTATTTT. It yields the protein CASSQVRSPSDTQYF.

This chain connects TRBV28 to TRBJ2-5; unclear D gene. Trimming left V 2 bases short and J 5 bases short, with 15 bases between. The germline V gene has CDR1 MDHEN and CDR2 SYDVKM. CDR3 length equals 15 residues. The CDR3 spells CASSLGYGSGETQYF. Here the CDR3 DNA reads TGTGCCAGCAGTTTAGGCTACGGTTCGGGTGAGACCCAGTACTTC.

V and J are TRBV27 and TRBJ2-2; D call uncertain. Germline V gives CDR1 MNHEY, CDR2 SMNVEV (reference sequence). V lost 3 bases and J 1 base, leaving 3 bases between the germline ends. This CDR3 is built from 13 residues. The CDR3 reads CASSFLNTGELFF. CDR3 DNA: TGTGCCAGCAGTTTCCTGAACACCGGGGAGCTGTTTTTT.

The chain has TRBV29-1 and TRBJ2-2; TRBD1 agrees at 7 bases. V was pared by 6 bases and J by 3 bases, with 7 bases of the junction left unmatched. This CDR3 comprises 14 residues. Germline V lookup: CDR1 SQVTM, CDR2 ANQGSEA. The CDR3, as DNA: TGCAGCGTGAAACAGGGGTTGGACACCGGGGAGCTGTTTTTT. Its translation is CSVKQGLDTGELFF.